The T cell receptor (beta chain) described here comes from a study of T cell responses to AZD1222 COVID-19 vaccine. Whole-study results and caveats: At 160-218 and 743-854, vaccine-associated CD4 TCRs were dominant, and they spanned spike.

Concerning this clone itself: Its antigen is unknown.

TCRdb keeps only in-frame clones here, not all; method: immunoSEQ multiplex PCR. Counted here are tens of thousands of clones, roughly 87% occurring once; the ten biggest clones make up about 24%. The CDR3 is 14 residues long. Germline V gives CDR1 SGHRS, CDR2 YFSETQ. The J segment lost 5 bases and the V segment lost 2 bases, leaving 2 bases of the junction unmatched. This chain joins TRBV5-1 and TRBJ2-1; 9 bases are a match to TRBD1. This TCR was recovered from an adult in good health. Sequencing used peripheral blood, obtained on day 0 of AZD1222 vaccination. This CDR3 reads CASSFRDRDNEQFF. Written as DNA, the CDR3 is TGCGCCAGCAGCTTCCGGGACAGGGACAATGAGCAGTTCTTC.